A single sample is the source of the 30 T cell receptor beta chains below, sequenced in a study of blood T cells in healthy people across ages (dated by TCRdb to about 2015). The protocol used for the library was 5' RACE. Sequencing was performed on an Illumina HiSeq 2500. A second PCR of roughly 7 to 11 cycles was performed with a sample-barcoded 5' primer and a J-beta primer mix. The raw public data were reprocessed by TCRdb itself: fastp quality trimming at Q25, MiXCR clonotype calling, in-frame beta chains only. Identical CDR3 proteins give one entry, which carries the most common genes and DNA. The sample table holds about a million distinct CDR3 sequences, of which around 48% were seen once. The ten largest clones add up to roughly 12% of the sample. Material for sequencing was blood. Source of these receptors: a young man in good health.

There are a few counts of this clonotype. The genes are TRBV29-1 and TRBJ2-5, with D possibly being TRBD1 (5 bases). The CDR3 has 13 amino acids. Germline V CDR1 and CDR2: SQVTM, ANQGSEA. Trimming took off 6 bases at V and 4 bases at J, with 15 bases between the two ends. CDR3 sequence (DNA): TGCAGCGTCCTACACCTCACAGGAGAGACCCAGTACTTC. Protein product: CSVLHLTGETQYF.

This clonotype was seen only a few times. The chain combines TRBV7-2 with TRBJ2-3; possibly TRBD2 for D (5 bases). CDR1 is SGHTA and CDR2 is FQGNSA in the germline V gene. V gave up 6 bases and J gave up 5 bases, with 12 bases separating them. The CDR3 is made up of 13 amino acids. The CDR3 DNA reads as TGTGCCAGCAGTTCCGGACTGCTAGATACGCAGTATTTT. It yields the protein CASSSGLLDTQYF.

There are a few counts of this clonotype. The chain is built from TRBV6-1 and TRBJ1-4; 8 nucleotides line up with TRBD1. The length of the CDR3 is 16 residues. Trimming cost V 6 bases and J 6 bases; bases outside gene matches: 12. CDR1 is MNHNS and CDR2 is SASEGT in the germline V gene. The CDR3 coding sequence is TGTGCCAGCAGATCGGTAGGCAGGGGGCGAGATGAAAAACTGTTTTTT. Residues: CASRSVGRGRDEKLFF.

This chain joins TRBV20-1 and TRBJ1-5, with D perhaps matching TRBD1 (5 bases). The germline V gene has CDR1 DFQATT and CDR2 SNEGSKA (reference sequence). V lost 5 bases, J lost 0 bases, and 11 bases lay in between. The CDR3 contains 14 residues. In DNA form, the CDR3 reads TGCAGTGCTGGGGGAGGGAATAGCAATCAGCCCCAGCATTTT. It specifies CSAGGGNSNQPQHF.

This clonotype appeared a single time. The chain uses TRBV25-1 and TRBJ2-4; D possibly corresponds to TRBD1 (6 bases). Germline-derived CDR1 and CDR2 are MGHDK and SYGVNS. The CDR3 totals 15 residues. Trimming removed 2 bases at V and 2 bases at J, with 10 bases between. The CDR3: CASSEQGYTKNIQYF. The CDR3 DNA reads TGTGCCAGCAGTGAACAGGGGTATACCAAAAACATTCAGTACTTC.

The chain is built from TRBV3-1 and TRBJ2-1, with D possibly matching TRBD2 (5 bases). The V gene lost 1 base and the J gene lost 4 bases, with 17 bases spanning the gap. Germline V CDR1 and CDR2: LGHDT, YNNKEL (reference sequence). The CDR3 extends over 17 amino acids. CDR3 in DNA: TGTGCCAGCAGCCAAGTGGCGGGTGGGTCCCCGTACAATGAGCAGTTCTTC. Encoded protein: CASSQVAGGSPYNEQFF.

This clonotype turned up a few times. The chain carries TRBV7-9 and TRBJ2-1, with 9 positions matching TRBD2. This CDR3 is 14 amino acids long. V lost 5 bases and J lost 7; bases outside the gene matches: 6. Germline CDR1 and CDR2: SEHNR and FQNEAQ (reference sequence). The CDR3 sequence: CASSLSGGMNEQFF. The CDR3 DNA follows: TGTGCCAGCAGCCTGAGCGGGGGGATGAATGAGCAGTTCTTC. Variable domain in full (rest from reference TRBV7-9 and TRBJ2-1): DTGVSQNPRHKITKRGQNVTFRCDPISEHNRLYWYRQTLGQGPEFLTYFQNEAQLEKSRLLSDRFSAERPKGSFSTLEIQRTEQGDSAMYLCASSLSGGMNEQFFGPGTRLTVL.

This clonotype was recorded a few times. V gene TRBV5-5 combines with J gene TRBJ1-2, with 9 positions matching TRBD1. Germline CDR1 reads SGHKS; CDR2 reads YYEKEE (reference sequence). Trimming at V came to 1 base and at J to 8 bases, leaving 12 bases not matched to a gene. The CDR3 has 16 amino acids. The CDR3 loop is CASSLRPGQGGIGYTF. CDR3 DNA: TGTGCCAGCAGCTTGAGGCCGGGACAGGGAGGCATCGGCTACACCTTC.

In its sample, this clonotype was seen a few times. The chain is built from TRBV29-1 and TRBJ1-1; D call uncertain. Germline CDR1 is SQVTM and CDR2 is ANQGSEA. Trimming removed 7 bases at V and 0 bases at J, with 6 bases between. The CDR3 contains 11 residues. The CDR3 DNA reads TGCAGCGGCCGTTTGAACACTGAAGCTTTCTTT. Amino acids: CSGRLNTEAFF.

The chain is built from TRBV5-6 and TRBJ1-1; D is unresolved. The V gene's germline CDR1 is SGHDT and CDR2 YYEEEE. The length of the CDR3 is 14 residues. Between the trimmed V and J ends, which lost 0 bases and 6 bases, there was a span of 12 bases. The CDR3 DNA is TGTGCCAGCAGCTTGGAGAGGTTGGTCGCTGAAGCTTTCTTT. Its translation is CASSLERLVAEAFF.

The chain is built from TRBV29-1 and TRBJ1-2; D is perhaps TRBD1 (6 bases). The CDR3 sequence is 12 residues long. V lost 7 bases and J lost 4, with 13 bases in between. Germline lookup yields CDR1 SQVTM and CDR2 ANQGSEA. The CDR3 loop is CSALDRSYGYTF. CDR3 DNA: TGCAGCGCCCTAGACAGGAGCTATGGCTACACCTTC.

This chain links TRBV3-1 with TRBJ2-1, with TRBD2 matching 12 bases. This CDR3 has 16 amino acids. Germline V gene sequence: CDR1 LGHDT, CDR2 YNNKEL (reference sequence). V lost 1 base to trimming and J lost 9 bases; unmatched junction nucleotides: 7. In nucleotides, the CDR3 is TGTGCCAGCAGCCAAGGACTAGCGGGAGTGTCTGGTGAGCAGTTCTTC. The encoded protein is CASSQGLAGVSGEQFF.

The chain carries TRBV12-3 or TRBV12-4 and TRBJ2-1; 8 bases map to TRBD2. The CDR3 spans 15 residues. Trimming removed 3 bases from V and 5 bases from J; junction bases left unmatched: 6. The DNA for the CDR3 is TGTGCCAGCAGTTTTGGCGGGGGGCTCGACAATGAGCAGTTCTTC. This translates into CASSFGGGLDNEQFF.

Comments on this clonotype: Germline and junction disagree at one end, which may indicate a read error. The genes are TRBV20-1 and TRBJ2-1, with TRBD1 as a possible D gene (6 bases). The CDR3 is made up of 15 amino acids. Germline V gives CDR1 DFQATT, CDR2 SNEGSKA (reference sequence). In DNA form, the CDR3 reads TGCAGTGCTGGAGATGGACAGAGGGACCACAATGAGCAGTTCTTC. Its protein is CSAGDGQRDHNEQFF.

CDR3 amino acids: CASSPGLDEQYF. CDR3 in DNA: TGTGCCAGCAGCCCAGGCCTGGACGAGCAGTACTTC. The rearrangement links TRBV7-8 to TRBJ2-7; D gene ambiguous. The V end was cut by 5 bases, the J end by 5 bases, with 10 bases between. Germline V gene sequence: CDR1 SGHVS, CDR2 FQNEAQ. This CDR3 has 12 residues. Complete variable domain (other parts from reference TRBV7-8 and TRBJ2-7): GAGVSQSPRYKVAKRGQDVALRCDPISGHVSLFWYQQALGQGPEFLTYFQNEAQLDKSGLPSDRFFAERPEGSVSTLKIQRTQQEDSAVYLCASSPGLDEQYFGPGTRLTVT.

This sequence joins TRBV9 and TRBJ2-1; D could derive from TRBD1 or TRBD2 (6 bases each). The germline V and J ends were trimmed by 1 base and 2 bases, with 10 bases remaining between them. The length of the CDR3 is 15 residues. Germline V gene sequence: CDR1 SGDLS, CDR2 YYNGEE. The DNA of the CDR3 is TGTGCCAGCAGCGTAAGGGGGGCCGCCTACAATGAGCAGTTCTTC. Protein sequence: CASSVRGAAYNEQFF.

Details on this clonotype: A much larger clone differs from this one at a single base, so this may be a read error. The V call is TRBV7-8, the J call TRBJ2-7, with TRBD2 matching over 7 bases. Germline CDR1 reads SGHVS; CDR2 reads FQNEAQ. V lost 3 bases, J lost 7 bases, and 15 bases stayed unmatched. The CDR3 consists of 16 residues. The CDR3 coding sequence is TGTGCCAGCAGCTTGGAGCGAGCGGGGCTCTACAATGAGCAGTACTTC. It yields the protein CASSLERAGLYNEQYF. Combining the CDR3 with reference TRBV7-8 and TRBJ2-7 gives the whole variable domain GAGVSQSPRYKVAKRGQDVALRCDPISGHVSLFWYQQALGQGPEFLTYFQNEAQLDKSGLPSDRFFAERPEGSVSTLKIQRTQQEDSAVYLCASSLERAGLYNEQYFGPGTRLTVT.

The chain combines TRBV4-3 with TRBJ2-7; D might be TRBD2 (5 bases). V shed 1 base and J shed 2 bases, with 9 bases lying between them. CDR3 length: 14 amino acids. In germline, CDR1 is LGHNA, CDR2 YSLEER. DNA for the CDR3: TGCGCCAGCAGCCAAGGAGGGCCAGCCTACGAGCAGTACTTC. Translating it yields CASSQGGPAYEQYF.

The V gene is TRBV4-1, the J gene TRBJ2-1; 9 nucleotides agree with TRBD2. CDR3 length: 15 residues. Germline V gives CDR1 MGHRA, CDR2 YSYEKL. V lost 3 bases to trimming and J lost 3 bases; unmatched junction nucleotides: 3. CDR3 sequence (DNA): TGCGCCAGCAGCCAGATAGCGGGGGACTACAATGAGCAGTTCTTC. This encodes CASSQIAGDYNEQFF.

This clonotype was detected a few times. The chain couples TRBV13 to TRBJ2-7; D is possibly TRBD1 (6 bases). The V and J ends lost 1 base and 7 bases respectively, with 20 bases between them. The germline V gene has CDR1 PRHDT and CDR2 FYEKMQ (reference sequence). CDR3 size: 16 residues. CDR3 region: CASSLVDSARGREQYF. CDR3 nucleotide sequence: TGTGCCAGCAGCTTAGTAGATTCAGCCAGGGGAAGGGAGCAGTACTTC.

V gene TRBV12-1 combines with J gene TRBJ2-4. TRBV12-1 is an annotated pseudogene. This CDR3 comprises 11 residues. The CDR3 protein is CASSFDGSGYF. The CDR3 DNA sequence: TGTGCCAGCAGCTTTGATGGTTCGGGGTACTTC.

The chain combines TRBV20-1 with TRBJ2-5; TRBD2 is a possible D gene (5 bases). CDR3 length: 13 amino acids. Trimming shortened V by 3 bases and J by 1 base, and 9 bases separated the two germline ends. Germline CDR1 DFQATT, CDR2 SNEGSKA (reference sequence). The CDR3 nucleotides are TGCAGTGCTAGCATAGCGCTCCAAGAGACCCAGTACTTC. Its translation is CSASIALQETQYF.

The chain joins TRBV5-5 to TRBJ1-2; D perhaps matches TRBD1 (5 bases). The CDR3 contains 15 residues. Deletions cut 4 bases from V and 3 bases from J, with 16 bases between. CDR1 is SGHKS, CDR2 YYEKEE, per germline (reference sequence). The DNA for the CDR3 is TGTGCCAGCAGCGCACCAGGGCGAACTGACTATGGCTACACCTTC. Residues: CASSAPGRTDYGYTF.

The CDR3 is CATSRPAGGYNEQFF. CDR3 sequence (DNA): TGTGCCACCAGCAGGCCAGCGGGGGGTTACAATGAGCAGTTCTTC. The chain carries TRBV15 and TRBJ2-1; 9 bases line up with TRBD2. This CDR3 has 15 residues. Germline CDR1 is LNHNV and CDR2 is YYDKDF (reference sequence). V shed 3 bases and J 4 bases; nucleotides not matched to a gene: 4.

CDR3 coding DNA: TGTGCCAGCAGCACATCGACAGGGTCCTCAATGAACACTGAAGCTTTCTTT. This encodes CASSTSTGSSMNTEAFF. The chain joins TRBV21-1 to TRBJ1-1; TRBD1, the D gene given by the table, was not confirmed from the DNA. TRBV21-1 is annotated as a pseudogene. The CDR3 totals 17 residues.

The count of this clonotype is one. The V and J genes are TRBV5-1 and TRBJ1-5; D is uncertain. V lost 4 bases, J lost 3 bases, and 11 bases lay in between. The CDR3 covers 14 residues. From germline, CDR1 is SGHRS and CDR2 YFSETQ. The CDR3 reads CASSPDGPNQPQHF. CDR3 bases: TGCGCCAGCAGCCCGGACGGCCCCAATCAGCCCCAGCATTTT. Variable domain in full (rest from reference TRBV5-1 and TRBJ1-5): KAGVTQTPRYLIKTRGQQVTLSCSPISGHRSVSWYQQTPGQGLQFLFEYFSETQRNKGNFPGRFSGRQFSNSRSEMNVSTLELGDSALYLCASSPDGPNQPQHFGDGTRLSIL.

The V call is TRBV11-2, the J call TRBJ1-1, with D unclear. The germline CDR1 and CDR2 sequences are SGHAT and FQNNGV. Deletions cut 0 bases from V and 0 bases from J, with 8 bases between. CDR3 length: 15 residues. The CDR3 region is CASSLDLGVNTEAFF. The CDR3 coding sequence is TGTGCCAGCAGCTTAGATCTTGGGGTGAACACTGAAGCTTTCTTT.

This clonotype was observed a handful of times. The V gene is TRBV20-1, the J gene TRBJ2-1; TRBD1 matches at 8 bases. The V gene's germline CDR1 is DFQATT and CDR2 SNEGSKA (reference sequence). V trimming: 0 bases; J trimming: 6 bases; junction bases outside the gene matches: 10. The CDR3 has 16 amino acids. The CDR3, as DNA: TGCAGTGCTAGAGATCGGTACAGGGGGAGTTTCAATGAGCAGTTCTTC. It yields the protein CSARDRYRGSFNEQFF.

This clonotype was seen only once. The V gene is TRBV29-1, the J gene TRBJ2-3, with 16 bases identical to TRBD2. The CDR3 is 21 residues long. Looked up from germline, CDR1 is SQVTM and CDR2 is ANQGSEA. V was pared by 0 bases and J by 2 bases, with 14 bases of the junction left unmatched. The DNA of the CDR3 is TGCAGCGTTGAAGAAACTCGAACCGGGACTAGCGGGGGGGCTATCACAGATACGCAGTATTTT. This translates into CSVEETRTGTSGGAITDTQYF.

This clonotype was seen a few times. The chain combines TRBV25-1 with TRBJ1-2; the D gene is possibly TRBD1 (6 bases). In germline, CDR1 is MGHDK, CDR2 SYGVNS. V gave up 6 bases and J gave up 8 bases, with 25 bases separating them. The CDR3 loop spans 16 amino acids. Here the CDR3 DNA reads TGTGCCAGCAGCGCCCCTGCCTTAACAGGGAAAGGGGGCTACACCTTC. Protein sequence: CASSAPALTGKGGYTF.